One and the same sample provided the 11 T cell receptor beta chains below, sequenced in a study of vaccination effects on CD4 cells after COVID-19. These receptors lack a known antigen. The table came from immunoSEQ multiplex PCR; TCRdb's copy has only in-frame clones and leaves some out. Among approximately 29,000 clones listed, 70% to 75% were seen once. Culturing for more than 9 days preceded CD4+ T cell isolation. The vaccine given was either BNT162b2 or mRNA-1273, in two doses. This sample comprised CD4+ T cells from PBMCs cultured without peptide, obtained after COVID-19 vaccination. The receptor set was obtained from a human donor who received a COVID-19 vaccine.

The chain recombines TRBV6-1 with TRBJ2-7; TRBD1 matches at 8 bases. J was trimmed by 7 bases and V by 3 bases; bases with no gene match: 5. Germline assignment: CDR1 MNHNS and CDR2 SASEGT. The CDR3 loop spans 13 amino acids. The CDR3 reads CASSEIDRGEQYF. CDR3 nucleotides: TGTGCCAGCAGTGAGATAGACAGGGGTGAGCAGTACTTC.

The CDR3 region has the DNA TGTGCCAGCTCGACCAAACGGGCCACCTACGAGCAGTACTTC. Protein: CASSTKRATYEQYF. V is TRBV18 and J is TRBJ2-7; D is uncertain. The CDR3 has 14 residues. The germline V gene encodes CDR1 KGHSH and CDR2 LQKENI. The V and J ends lost 6 bases and 2 bases respectively, with 14 bases between them.

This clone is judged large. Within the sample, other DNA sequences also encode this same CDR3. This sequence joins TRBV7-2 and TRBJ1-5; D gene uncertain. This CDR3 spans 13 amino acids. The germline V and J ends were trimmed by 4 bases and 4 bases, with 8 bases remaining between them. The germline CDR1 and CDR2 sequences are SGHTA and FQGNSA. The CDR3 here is CASSSDLNQPQHF. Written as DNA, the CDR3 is TGTGCCAGCAGCTCGGATCTGAATCAGCCCCAGCATTTT.

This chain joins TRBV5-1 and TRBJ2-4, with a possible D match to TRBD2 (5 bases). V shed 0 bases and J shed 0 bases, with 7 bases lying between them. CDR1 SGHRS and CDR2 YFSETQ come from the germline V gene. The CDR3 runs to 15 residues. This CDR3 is CASSLGAVAKNIQYF. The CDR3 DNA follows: TGCGCCAGCAGCTTGGGAGCGGTAGCCAAAAACATTCAGTACTTC.

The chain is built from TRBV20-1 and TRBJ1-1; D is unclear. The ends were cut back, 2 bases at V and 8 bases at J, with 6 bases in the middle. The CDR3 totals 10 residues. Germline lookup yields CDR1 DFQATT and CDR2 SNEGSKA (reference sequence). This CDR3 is CSARSIEAFF. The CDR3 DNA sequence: TGCAGTGCTAGAAGTATAGAAGCTTTCTTT.

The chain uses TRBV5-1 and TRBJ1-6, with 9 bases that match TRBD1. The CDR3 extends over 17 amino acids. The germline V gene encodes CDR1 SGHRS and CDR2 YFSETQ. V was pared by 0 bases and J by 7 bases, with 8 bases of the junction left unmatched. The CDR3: CASSLAGTGMSNSPLHF. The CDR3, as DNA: TGCGCCAGCAGCTTGGCCGGGACAGGGATGTCGAATTCACCCCTCCACTTT. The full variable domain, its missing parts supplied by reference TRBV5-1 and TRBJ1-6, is KAGVTQTPRYLIKTRGQQVTLSCSPISGHRSVSWYQQTPGQGLQFLFEYFSETQRNKGNFPGRFSGRQFSNSRSEMNVSTLELGDSALYLCASSLAGTGMSNSPLHFGNGTRLTVT.

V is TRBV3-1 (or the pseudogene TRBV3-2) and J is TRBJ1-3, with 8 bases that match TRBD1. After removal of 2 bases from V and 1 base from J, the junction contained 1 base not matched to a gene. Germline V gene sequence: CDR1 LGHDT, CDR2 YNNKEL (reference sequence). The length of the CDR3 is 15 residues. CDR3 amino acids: CASSQNRGSGNTIYF. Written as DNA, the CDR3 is TGTGCCAGCAGCCAAAACAGGGGGTCTGGAAACACCATATATTTT.

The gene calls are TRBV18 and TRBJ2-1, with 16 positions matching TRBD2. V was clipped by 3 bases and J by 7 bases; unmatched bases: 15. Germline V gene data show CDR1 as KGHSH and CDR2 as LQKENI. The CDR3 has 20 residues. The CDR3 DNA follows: TGTGCCAGCTCACCTTTAACCGGGACTAGCGGGAGGGCGAGAACTAATGAGCAGTTCTTC. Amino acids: CASSPLTGTSGRARTNEQFF.

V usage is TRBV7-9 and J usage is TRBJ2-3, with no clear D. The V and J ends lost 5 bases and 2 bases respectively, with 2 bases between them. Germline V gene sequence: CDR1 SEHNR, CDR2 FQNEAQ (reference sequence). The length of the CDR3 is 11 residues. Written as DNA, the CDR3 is TGTGCCAGCAGCCTCACAGATACGCAGTATTTT. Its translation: CASSLTDTQYF. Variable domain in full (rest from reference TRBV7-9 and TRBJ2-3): DTGVSQNPRHKITKRGQNVTFRCDPISEHNRLYWYRQTLGQGPEFLTYFQNEAQLEKSRLLSDRFSAERPKGSFSTLEIQRTEQGDSAMYLCASSLTDTQYFGPGTRLTVL.

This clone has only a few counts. CDR3 in amino acids: CASSESRETAQHF. CDR3 DNA: TGTGCCAGCAGTGAATCTAGGGAAACGGCCCAGCATTTT. The gene calls are TRBV6-1 and TRBJ1-5; D call uncertain. V shed 2 bases and J shed 11 bases, with 13 bases lying between them. The CDR3 extends over 13 amino acids. Germline CDR1 MNHNS, CDR2 SASEGT.

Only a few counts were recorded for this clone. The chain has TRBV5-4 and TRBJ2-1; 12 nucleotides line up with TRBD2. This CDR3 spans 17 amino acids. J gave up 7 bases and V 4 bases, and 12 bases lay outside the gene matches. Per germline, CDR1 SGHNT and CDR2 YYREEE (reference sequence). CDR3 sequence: CASSRAELAGGPNEQFF. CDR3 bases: TGTGCCAGCAGCAGGGCCGAACTAGCGGGAGGTCCTAATGAGCAGTTCTTC.